This T cell receptor beta chain was captured by sequencing in a study of cytomegalovirus exposure and HLA in healthy donors. Germline CDR1 MGHRA, CDR2 YSYEKL. The CDR3 covers 14 residues. V shed 2 bases, J shed 6 bases, and the junction held 6 bases outside the gene matches. Researchers ran the PCR with 60 Vbeta and 13 Jbeta primers. Assay: immunoSEQ multiplex PCR; the TCRdb copy retains only in-frame clones and omits some. The sample includes about 160,000 clones, 87% seen only once; the top ten take around 0.85%. The gene calls are TRBV4-1 and TRBJ1-1, with 7 bases that match TRBD1. The TCR originated in a woman in her thirties in good health and CMV-seronegative. The specimen sequenced was PBMCs. As DNA, the CDR3 is TGCGCCAGCAGCCAACCCGACAGGGAGGCTGAAGCTTTCTTT. Its translation: CASSQPDREAEAFF.